The subject of this entry is one T cell receptor beta chain. These data are taken from a study of control samples from healthy donors and cancer patients. V was shortened by 6 bases and J by 1 base, with 9 bases between the two germline ends. Germline-derived CDR1 and CDR2 are LNHDA and SQIVND (reference sequence). The CDR3 extends over 13 amino acids. Method: immunoSEQ multiplex PCR; TCRdb's copy keeps in-frame clones and lacks some. The top ten clones hold roughly 4.5% of a sample with over 100,000 clones, 90% of them seen once. The TCR was taken from a human donor in good health. The donor label of this sample is uncertain. Sequenced material: blood. This chain connects TRBV19 to TRBJ1-1; D possibly corresponds to TRBD1 (5 bases). CDR3 sequence (DNA): TGTGCCAGTAGCAGACAGAGGAACACTGAAGCTTTCTTT. Amino acids: CASSRQRNTEAFF.